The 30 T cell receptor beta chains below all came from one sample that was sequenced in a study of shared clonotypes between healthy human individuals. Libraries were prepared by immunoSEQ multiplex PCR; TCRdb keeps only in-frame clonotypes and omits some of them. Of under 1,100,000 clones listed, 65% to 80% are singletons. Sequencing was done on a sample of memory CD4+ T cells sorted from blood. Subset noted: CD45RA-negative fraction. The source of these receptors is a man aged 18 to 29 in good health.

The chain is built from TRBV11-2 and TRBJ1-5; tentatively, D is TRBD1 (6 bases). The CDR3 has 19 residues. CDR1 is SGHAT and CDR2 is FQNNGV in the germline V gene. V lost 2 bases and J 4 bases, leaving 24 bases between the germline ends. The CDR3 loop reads CASSLTSRTAPGSNQPQHF. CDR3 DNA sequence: TGTGCCAGCAGCTTAACGTCCCGGACAGCCCCAGGTAGTAATCAGCCCCAGCATTTT.

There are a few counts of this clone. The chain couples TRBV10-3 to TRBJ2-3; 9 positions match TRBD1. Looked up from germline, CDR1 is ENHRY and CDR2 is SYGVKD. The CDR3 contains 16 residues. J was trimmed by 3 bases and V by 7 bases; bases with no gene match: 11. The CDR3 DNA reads TGTGCCATCATGGCTTCCGGGACAGGGTTTACAGATACGCAGTATTTT. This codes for CAIMASGTGFTDTQYF.

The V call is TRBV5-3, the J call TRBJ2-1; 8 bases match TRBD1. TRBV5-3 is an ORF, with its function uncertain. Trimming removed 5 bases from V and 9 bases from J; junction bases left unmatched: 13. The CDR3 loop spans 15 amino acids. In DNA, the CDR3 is TGTGCCAGAAGTCACGGACAGGGAGGTTGGGGTGAGCAGTTCTTC. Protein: CARSHGQGGWGEQFF.

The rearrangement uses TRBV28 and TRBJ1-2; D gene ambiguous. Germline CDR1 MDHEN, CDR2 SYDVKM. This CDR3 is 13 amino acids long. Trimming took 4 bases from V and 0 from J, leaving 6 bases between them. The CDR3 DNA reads TGTGCCAGCAGTTCAATAGCTAACTATGGCTACACCTTC. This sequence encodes CASSSIANYGYTF.

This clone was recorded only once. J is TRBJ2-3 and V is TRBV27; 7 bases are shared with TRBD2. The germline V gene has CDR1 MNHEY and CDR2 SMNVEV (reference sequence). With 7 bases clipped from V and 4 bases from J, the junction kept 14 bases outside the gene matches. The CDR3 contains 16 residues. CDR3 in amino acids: CASTSPAGRESDTQYF. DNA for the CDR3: TGTGCCAGCACCTCGCCCGCGGGGAGGGAGTCAGATACGCAGTATTTT.

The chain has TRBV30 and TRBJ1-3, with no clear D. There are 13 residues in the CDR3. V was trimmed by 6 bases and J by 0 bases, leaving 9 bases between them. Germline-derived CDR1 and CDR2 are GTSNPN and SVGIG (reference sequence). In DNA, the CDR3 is TGTGCCTGCCGAACGGGCTCTGGAAACACCATATATTTT. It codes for CACRTGSGNTIYF.

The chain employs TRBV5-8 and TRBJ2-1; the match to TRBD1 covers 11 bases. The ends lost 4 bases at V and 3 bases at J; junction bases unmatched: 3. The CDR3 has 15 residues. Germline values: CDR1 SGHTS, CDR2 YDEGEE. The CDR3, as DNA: TGTGCCAGCAGCACAGGGACAGGGGGCTACAATGAGCAGTTCTTC. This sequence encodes CASSTGTGGYNEQFF.

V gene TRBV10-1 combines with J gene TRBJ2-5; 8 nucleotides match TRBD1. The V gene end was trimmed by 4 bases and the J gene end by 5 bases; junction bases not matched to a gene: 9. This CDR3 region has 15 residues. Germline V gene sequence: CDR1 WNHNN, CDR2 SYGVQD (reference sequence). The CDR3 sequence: CASSARTGRGETQYF. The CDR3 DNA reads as TGCGCCAGCAGTGCGAGGACAGGGAGAGGCGAGACCCAGTACTTC.

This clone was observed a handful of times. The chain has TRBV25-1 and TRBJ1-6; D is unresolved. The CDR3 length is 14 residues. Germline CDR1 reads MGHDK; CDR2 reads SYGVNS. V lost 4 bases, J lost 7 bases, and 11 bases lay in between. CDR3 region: CASSAQVGNSPLHF. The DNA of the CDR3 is TGTGCCAGCAGTGCGCAGGTGGGAAATTCACCCCTCCACTTT.

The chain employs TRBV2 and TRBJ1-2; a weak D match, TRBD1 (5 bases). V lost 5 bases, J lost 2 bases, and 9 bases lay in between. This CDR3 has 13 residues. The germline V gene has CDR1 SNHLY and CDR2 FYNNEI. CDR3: CASSPGLNYGYTF. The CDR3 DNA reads TGTGCCAGCAGTCCGGGACTCAACTATGGCTACACCTTC.

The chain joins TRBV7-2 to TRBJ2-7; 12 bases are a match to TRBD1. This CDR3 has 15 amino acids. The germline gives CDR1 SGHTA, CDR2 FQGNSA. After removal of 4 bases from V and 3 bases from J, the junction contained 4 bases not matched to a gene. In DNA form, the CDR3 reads TGTGCCAGCAGCTGGGGACAGGGGGCCGTCTACGAGCAGTACTTC. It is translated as CASSWGQGAVYEQYF.

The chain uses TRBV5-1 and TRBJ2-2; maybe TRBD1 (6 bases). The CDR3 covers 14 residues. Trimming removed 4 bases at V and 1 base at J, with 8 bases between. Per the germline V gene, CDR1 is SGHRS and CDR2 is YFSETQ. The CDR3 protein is CASSHRVNTGELFF. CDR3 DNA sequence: TGCGCCAGCAGCCACAGGGTGAACACCGGGGAGCTGTTTTTT.

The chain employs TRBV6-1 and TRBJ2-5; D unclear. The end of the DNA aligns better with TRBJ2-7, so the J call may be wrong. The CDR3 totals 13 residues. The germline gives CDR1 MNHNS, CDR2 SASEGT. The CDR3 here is CASAYEGSYEQYF. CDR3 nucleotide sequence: TGTGCCAGCGCCTATGAAGGCTCCTACGAGCAGTACTTC.

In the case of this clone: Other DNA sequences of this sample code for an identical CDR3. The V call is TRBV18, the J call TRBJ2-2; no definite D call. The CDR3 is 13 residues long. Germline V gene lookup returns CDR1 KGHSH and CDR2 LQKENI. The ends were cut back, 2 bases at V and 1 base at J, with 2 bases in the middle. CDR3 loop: CASSPMNTGELFF. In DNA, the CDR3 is TGTGCCAGCTCACCAATGAACACCGGGGAGCTGTTTTTT.

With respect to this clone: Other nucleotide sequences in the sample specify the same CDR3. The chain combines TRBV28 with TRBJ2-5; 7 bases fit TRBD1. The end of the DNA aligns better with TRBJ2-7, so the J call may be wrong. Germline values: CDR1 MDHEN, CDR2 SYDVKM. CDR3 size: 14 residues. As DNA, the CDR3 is TGTGCCAGCAGCTCCGGGACAGTCCCCTACGAGCAGTACTTC. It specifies CASSSGTVPYEQYF.

The DNA for the CDR3 is TGCGCCAGCTCCAAGTCGGCAGGGAAAAAAGAGACCCAGTACTTC. Amino acid sequence: CASSKSAGKKETQYF. This chain links TRBV5-1 with TRBJ2-5; D perhaps matches TRBD1 (5 bases). CDR1 is SGHRS and CDR2 is YFSETQ in the germline V gene. V lost 7 bases, J lost 3 bases, and 19 bases lay in between. The CDR3 spans 15 residues.

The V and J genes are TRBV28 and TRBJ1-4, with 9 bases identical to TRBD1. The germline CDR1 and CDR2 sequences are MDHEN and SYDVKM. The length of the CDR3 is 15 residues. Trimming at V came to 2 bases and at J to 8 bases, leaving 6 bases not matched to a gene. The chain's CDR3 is CASSLIIQGAEKLFF. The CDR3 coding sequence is TGTGCCAGCAGTTTAATCATACAGGGGGCCGAAAAACTGTTTTTT.

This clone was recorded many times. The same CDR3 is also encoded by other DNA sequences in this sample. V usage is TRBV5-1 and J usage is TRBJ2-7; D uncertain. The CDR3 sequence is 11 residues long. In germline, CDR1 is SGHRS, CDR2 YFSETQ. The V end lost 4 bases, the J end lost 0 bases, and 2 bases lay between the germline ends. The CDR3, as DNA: TGCGCCAGCAGCAGCTCCTACGAGCAGTACTTC. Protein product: CASSSSYEQYF.

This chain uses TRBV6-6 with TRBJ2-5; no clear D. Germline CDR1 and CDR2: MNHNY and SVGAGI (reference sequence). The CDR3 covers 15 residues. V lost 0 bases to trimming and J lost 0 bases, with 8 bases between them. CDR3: CASSYSKGYQETQYF. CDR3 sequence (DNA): TGTGCCAGCAGTTACTCGAAAGGGTACCAAGAGACCCAGTACTTC.

This CDR3 reads CASSQDWKGRSINIQYF. CDR3 DNA: TGCGCCAGCAGCCAAGATTGGAAGGGGAGGAGTATAAACATTCAGTACTTC. This chain links TRBV4-3 with TRBJ2-4; possible D gene TRBD2, 6 bases. V lost 0 bases and J lost 6, with 18 bases in between. Germline CDR1 is LGHNA and CDR2 is YSLEER. The CDR3 length is 17 residues.

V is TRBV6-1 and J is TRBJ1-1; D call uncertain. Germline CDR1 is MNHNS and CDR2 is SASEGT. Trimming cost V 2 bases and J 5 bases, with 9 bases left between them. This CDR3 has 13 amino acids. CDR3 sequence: CASSEIRRTEAFF. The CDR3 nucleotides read TGTGCCAGCAGTGAAATCAGGAGAACTGAAGCTTTCTTT.

CDR3 nucleotide sequence: TGTGCTAGTGGTTGGGGACTAGCGGGAAATGAGCAGTTCTTC. It codes for CASGWGLAGNEQFF. The rearrangement joins TRBV12-5 to TRBJ2-1, with 13 nucleotides matching TRBD2. The germline V gene has CDR1 LGHNT and CDR2 FRNRAP. V was clipped by 4 bases and J by 7 bases; unmatched bases: 1. This CDR3 has 14 residues.

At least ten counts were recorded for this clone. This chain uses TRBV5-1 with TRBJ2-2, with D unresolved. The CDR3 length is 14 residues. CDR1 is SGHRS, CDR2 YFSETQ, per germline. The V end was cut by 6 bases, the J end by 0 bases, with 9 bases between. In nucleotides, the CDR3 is TGCGCCAGCAATGTGGGGACGAACACCGGGGAGCTGTTTTTT. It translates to CASNVGTNTGELFF.

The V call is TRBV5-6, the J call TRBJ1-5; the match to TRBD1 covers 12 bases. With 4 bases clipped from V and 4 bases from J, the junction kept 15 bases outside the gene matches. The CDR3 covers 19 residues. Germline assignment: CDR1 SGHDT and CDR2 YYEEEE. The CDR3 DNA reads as TGTGCCAGCAGCCGCCTTTGGGGACAGGGGGCTTTTGGGAATCAGCCCCAGCATTTT. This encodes CASSRLWGQGAFGNQPQHF.

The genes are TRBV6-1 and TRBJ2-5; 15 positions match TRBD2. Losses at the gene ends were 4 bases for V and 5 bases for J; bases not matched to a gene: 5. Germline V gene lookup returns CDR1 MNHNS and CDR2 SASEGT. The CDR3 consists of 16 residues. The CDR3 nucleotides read TGTGCCAGCAGTGGGATTGGGACTAGCGGGAGGGAGACCCAGTACTTC. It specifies CASSGIGTSGRETQYF.

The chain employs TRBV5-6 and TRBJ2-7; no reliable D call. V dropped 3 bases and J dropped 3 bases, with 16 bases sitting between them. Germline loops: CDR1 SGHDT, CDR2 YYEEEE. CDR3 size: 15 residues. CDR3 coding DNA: TGTGCCAGCAGCTCCCTGTCCAGGAAAAACTACGAGCAGTACTTC. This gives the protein CASSSLSRKNYEQYF.

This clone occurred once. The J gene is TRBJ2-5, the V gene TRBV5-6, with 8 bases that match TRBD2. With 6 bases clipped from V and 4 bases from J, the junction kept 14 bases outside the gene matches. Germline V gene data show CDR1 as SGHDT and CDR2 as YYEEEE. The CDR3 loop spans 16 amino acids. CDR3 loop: CASTQGLREAGETQYF. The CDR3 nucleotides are TGTGCCAGCACCCAGGGGTTGCGGGAGGCCGGAGAGACCCAGTACTTC. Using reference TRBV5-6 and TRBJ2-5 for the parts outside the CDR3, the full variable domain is DAGVTQSPTHLIKTRGQQVTLRCSPKSGHDTVSWYQQALGQGPQFIFQYYEEEERQRGNFPDRFSGHQFPNYSSELNVNALLLGDSALYLCASTQGLREAGETQYFGPGTRLLVL.

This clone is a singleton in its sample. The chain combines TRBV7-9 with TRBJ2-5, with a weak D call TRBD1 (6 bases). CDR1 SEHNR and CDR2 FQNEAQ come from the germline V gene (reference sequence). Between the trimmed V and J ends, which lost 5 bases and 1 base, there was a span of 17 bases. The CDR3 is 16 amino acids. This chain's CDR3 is CASSPGQTAPQETQYF. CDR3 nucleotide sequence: TGTGCCAGCAGCCCAGGACAGACCGCACCCCAAGAGACCCAGTACTTC.

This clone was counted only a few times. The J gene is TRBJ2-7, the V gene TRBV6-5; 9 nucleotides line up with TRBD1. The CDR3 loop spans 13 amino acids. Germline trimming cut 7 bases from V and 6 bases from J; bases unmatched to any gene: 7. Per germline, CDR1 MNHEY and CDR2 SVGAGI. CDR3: CASTGTGSGEQYF. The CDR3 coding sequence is TGTGCCAGCACAGGGACAGGGTCTGGCGAGCAGTACTTC.

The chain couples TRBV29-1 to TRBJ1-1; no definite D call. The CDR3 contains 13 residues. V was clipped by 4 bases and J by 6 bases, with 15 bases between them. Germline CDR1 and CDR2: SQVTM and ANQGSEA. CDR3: CSVGVVPGAEAFF. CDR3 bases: TGCAGCGTTGGGGTTGTCCCCGGGGCTGAAGCTTTCTTT.